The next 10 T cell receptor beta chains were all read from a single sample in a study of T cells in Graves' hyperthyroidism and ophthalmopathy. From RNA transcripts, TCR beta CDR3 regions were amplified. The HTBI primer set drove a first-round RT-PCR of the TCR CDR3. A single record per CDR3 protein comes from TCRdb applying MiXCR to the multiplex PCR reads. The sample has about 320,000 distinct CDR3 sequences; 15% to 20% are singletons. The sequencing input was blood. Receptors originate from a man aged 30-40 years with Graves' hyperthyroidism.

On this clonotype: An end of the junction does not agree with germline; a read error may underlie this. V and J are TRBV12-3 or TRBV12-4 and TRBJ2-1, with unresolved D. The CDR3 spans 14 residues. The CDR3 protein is CASSLGDSHNEQFF. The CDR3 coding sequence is TGTGCCAGCAGTTTGGGTGACTCCCACAATGAGCAGTTCTTC.

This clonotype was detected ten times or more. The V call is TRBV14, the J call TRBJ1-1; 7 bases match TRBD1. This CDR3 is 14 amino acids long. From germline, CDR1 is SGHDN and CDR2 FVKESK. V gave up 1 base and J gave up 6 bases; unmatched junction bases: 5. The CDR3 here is CASSQGFQGAEAFF. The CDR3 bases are TGTGCCAGCAGCCAAGGTTTCCAGGGGGCTGAAGCTTTCTTT.

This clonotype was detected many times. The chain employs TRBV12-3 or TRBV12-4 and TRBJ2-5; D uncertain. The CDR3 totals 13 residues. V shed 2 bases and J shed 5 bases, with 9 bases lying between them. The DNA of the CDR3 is TGTGCCAGCAGTTTAAGCGCGGAGGAGACCCAGTACTTC. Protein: CASSLSAEETQYF.

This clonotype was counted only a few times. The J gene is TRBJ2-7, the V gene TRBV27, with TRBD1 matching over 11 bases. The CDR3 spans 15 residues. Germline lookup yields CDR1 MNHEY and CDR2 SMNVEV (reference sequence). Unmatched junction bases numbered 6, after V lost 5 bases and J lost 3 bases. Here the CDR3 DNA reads TGTGCCAGCAGTAGGGACAGGGGGAATTTCTACGAGCAGTACTTC. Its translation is CASSRDRGNFYEQYF.

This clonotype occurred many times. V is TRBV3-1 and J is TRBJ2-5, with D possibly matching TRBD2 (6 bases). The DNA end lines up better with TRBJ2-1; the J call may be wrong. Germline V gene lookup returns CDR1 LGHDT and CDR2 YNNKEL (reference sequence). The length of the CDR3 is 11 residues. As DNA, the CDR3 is TGTGCCAGCAGCCCGGGACTGACCCAGTTCTTC. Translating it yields CASSPGLTQFF.

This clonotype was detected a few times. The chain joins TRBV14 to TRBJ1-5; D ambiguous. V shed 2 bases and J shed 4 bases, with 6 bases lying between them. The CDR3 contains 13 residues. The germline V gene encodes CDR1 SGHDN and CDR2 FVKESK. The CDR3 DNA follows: TGTGCCAGCAGCCAAAACATGAATCAGCCCCAGCATTTT. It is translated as CASSQNMNQPQHF.

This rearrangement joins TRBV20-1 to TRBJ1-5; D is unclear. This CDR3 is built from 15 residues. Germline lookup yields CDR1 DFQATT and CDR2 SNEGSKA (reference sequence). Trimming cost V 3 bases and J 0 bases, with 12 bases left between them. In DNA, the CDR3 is TGCAGTGCTAGGGAATTGGGGAATAGCAATCAGCCCCAGCATTTT. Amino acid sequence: CSARELGNSNQPQHF.

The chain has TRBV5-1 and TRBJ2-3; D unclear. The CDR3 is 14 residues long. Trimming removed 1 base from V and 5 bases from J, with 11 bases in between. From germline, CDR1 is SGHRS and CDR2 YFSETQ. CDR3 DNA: TGCGCCAGCAGCTTGATAGGACGTGGAGATACGCAGTATTTT. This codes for CASSLIGRGDTQYF.

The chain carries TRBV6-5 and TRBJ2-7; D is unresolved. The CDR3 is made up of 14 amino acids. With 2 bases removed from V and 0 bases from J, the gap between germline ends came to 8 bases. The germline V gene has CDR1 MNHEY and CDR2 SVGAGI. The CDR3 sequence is CASSYDGGSYEQYF. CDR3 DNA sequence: TGTGCCAGCAGTTACGACGGTGGCTCCTACGAGCAGTACTTC.

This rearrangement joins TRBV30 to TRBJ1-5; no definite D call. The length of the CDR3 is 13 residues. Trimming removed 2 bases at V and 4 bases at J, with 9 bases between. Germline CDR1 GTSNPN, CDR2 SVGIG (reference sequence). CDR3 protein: CAWSQAGNQPQHF. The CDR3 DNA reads TGTGCCTGGAGTCAAGCTGGGAATCAGCCCCAGCATTTT.